The clone carrying this T cell receptor beta chain has more than one count but fewer than ten. What it binds is not known. Primers: 60 Vbeta forward and 13 Jbeta reverse. Using immunoSEQ multiplex PCR, the repertoire was profiled, and TCRdb retains in-frame clones only, with some absent. The sample includes 60,000 or so clones, roughly 80% of them seen just once. This CDR3 region has 15 residues. V lost 1 base, J lost 6 bases, and 12 bases lay in between. From germline, CDR1 is SGHVS and CDR2 FQNEAQ. The data stem from a study of cytomegalovirus exposure and HLA in healthy donors. Study results and limitations: In a later analysis, V- and J-gene trimming of beta chains associated with a DCLRE1C missense variant, replicated independently. Only CMV serostatus was available as immune exposure information. Looking again later, the authors saw that most CMV-associated TCR beta chains seemed HLA-restricted.

This chain links TRBV7-8 with TRBJ2-2; tentative D call: TRBD2 (6 bases). The TCR sequence derives from a woman between 40 and 50 years old in good health and CMV-seropositive. The material sequenced was PBMCs. CDR3 loop: CASSLEVSGAGELFF. The CDR3 DNA sequence: TGTGCCAGCAGCTTAGAGGTTTCGGGGGCCGGGGAGCTGTTTTTT.